Listed here are 11 T cell receptor beta chains from one sample, sequenced in a study of blood T cell repertoires in COVID-19. Sequencing used immunoSEQ multiplex PCR; TCRdb keeps in-frame clones, though not all of them. The sample records 150,000 or so clones, approximately 90% being singletons. The sequenced sample was peripheral blood. The origin of the receptors is a woman in her 50s with acute or convalescent COVID-19.

The chain combines TRBV11-3 with TRBJ1-1, with D unresolved. CDR1 SGHNT and CDR2 YENEEA come from the germline V gene. The ends were cut back, 4 bases at V and 5 bases at J, with 20 bases in the middle. The CDR3 covers 16 residues. CDR3 amino acids: CASSSFASISGTEAFF. CDR3 sequence (DNA): TGTGCCAGCAGCTCTTTCGCTTCAATTTCGGGGACTGAAGCTTTCTTT.

The rearrangement links TRBV10-3 to TRBJ1-1, with 9 positions matching TRBD1. This CDR3 is 14 amino acids long. Germline trimming cut 5 bases from V and 6 bases from J; bases unmatched to any gene: 7. Germline CDR1 and CDR2: ENHRY and SYGVKD. The CDR3 is CAISLQGASSEAFF. CDR3 nucleotide sequence: TGTGCCATCAGTTTACAGGGGGCATCTTCTGAAGCTTTCTTT.

This clone came up a few times. The gene calls are TRBV6-5 and TRBJ1-2, with 7 bases matching TRBD1. Trimming at V came to 0 bases and at J to 4 bases, leaving 2 bases not matched to a gene. Germline assignment: CDR1 MNHEY and CDR2 SVGAGI. CDR3 length: 14 amino acids. The chain's CDR3 is CASSYSTGPYGYTF. CDR3 nucleotides: TGTGCCAGCAGTTACTCGACAGGGCCCTATGGCTACACCTTC.

The genes are TRBV19 and TRBJ2-7; 9 positions agree with TRBD1. This CDR3 has 14 amino acids. CDR1 is LNHDA, CDR2 SQIVND, per germline (reference sequence). J gave up 6 bases and V 5 bases, and 8 bases lay outside the gene matches. The CDR3 sequence: CASSVQGAFVEQYF. DNA for the CDR3: TGTGCCAGTAGTGTACAGGGGGCTTTTGTCGAGCAGTACTTC.

The chain has TRBV7-8 and TRBJ1-5, with 9 nucleotides matching TRBD1. Trimming at V came to 4 bases and at J to 2 bases, leaving 12 bases not matched to a gene. The CDR3 contains 18 residues. Per the germline V gene, CDR1 is SGHVS and CDR2 is FQNEAQ. CDR3 protein: CASSSEEGQGMGNQPQHF. CDR3 in DNA: TGTGCCAGCAGCTCAGAAGAAGGACAGGGGATGGGCAATCAGCCCCAGCATTTT.

V is TRBV3-1 (or the pseudogene TRBV3-2) and J is TRBJ1-2; D perhaps matches TRBD1 (5 bases). The CDR3 is 13 residues long. Germline loops: CDR1 LGHDT, CDR2 YNNKEL (reference sequence). Trimming took 4 bases from V and 2 from J, leaving 8 bases between them. The DNA for the CDR3 is TGTGCCAGCAGCCCACAGGAGAACTATGGCTACACCTTC. It is translated as CASSPQENYGYTF.

The chain employs TRBV4-2 and TRBJ1-2, with TRBD1 matching 8 bases. Unmatched junction bases numbered 14, after V lost 4 bases and J lost 7 bases. CDR1 and CDR2 (germline): LGHNA, YNFKEQ. This CDR3 contains 16 residues. Here the CDR3 reads CASSRPTGDKTGGYTF. The CDR3 DNA follows: TGTGCCAGCAGCCGTCCGACAGGGGATAAGACGGGTGGCTACACCTTC.

This chain links TRBV7-3 with TRBJ2-5, with D possibly TRBD2 on 5 matching bases. The CDR3 covers 15 residues. Germline CDR1 is SGHTA and CDR2 is FQGTGA. V was pared by 2 bases and J by 5 bases, with 15 bases between. DNA for the CDR3: TGTGCCAGCAGCTTAGCGGGCCATCCCGGGGAGACCCAGTACTTC. Translated, it gives CASSLAGHPGETQYF. The whole variable domain, filled in from reference TRBV7-3 and TRBJ2-5, reads GAGVSQTPSNKVTEKGKYVELRCDPISGHTALYWYRQSLGQGPEFLIYFQGTGAADDSGLPNDRFFAVRPEGSVSTLKIQRTERGDSAVYLCASSLAGHPGETQYFGPGTRLLVL.

There are a few counts of this clone. V gene TRBV15 combines with J gene TRBJ1-4; D is ambiguous. Germline CDR1 reads LNHNV; CDR2 reads YYDKDF (reference sequence). Deletions cut 0 bases from V and 8 bases from J, with 16 bases between. The CDR3 has 16 residues. CDR3 loop: CATSRELGLEGEKLFF. The CDR3 DNA reads TGTGCCACCAGCAGAGAACTGGGCCTTGAGGGCGAAAAACTGTTTTTT. Full variable domain (rest looked up from reference TRBV15 and TRBJ1-4): DAMVIQNPRYQVTQFGKPVTLSCSQTLNHNVMYWYQQKSSQAPKLLFHYYDKDFNNEADTPDNFQSRRPNTSFCFLDIRSPGLGDTAMYLCATSRELGLEGEKLFFGSGTQLSVL.

The chain recombines TRBV5-4 with TRBJ1-3, with a tentative D call TRBD1 (5 bases). Germline V gene data show CDR1 as SGHNT and CDR2 as YYREEE (reference sequence). V lost 2 bases and J lost 4, with 7 bases in between. The CDR3 loop spans 13 amino acids. In nucleotides, the CDR3 is TGTGCCAGCAGCTTCGGACACGGAAACACCATATATTTT. It encodes CASSFGHGNTIYF.

This chain joins TRBV15 and TRBJ2-7; the D gene is possibly TRBD2 (5 bases). V dropped 2 bases and J dropped 7 bases, with 12 bases sitting between them. This CDR3 has 13 residues. CDR1 and CDR2 from the germline V gene are LNHNV and YYDKDF (reference sequence). The CDR3 protein is CATSRSHPGEQYF. In DNA, the CDR3 is TGTGCCACCAGCAGATCCCACCCGGGGGAGCAGTACTTC.